Following are 19 T cell receptor beta chains from one sample sequenced in a study of Ad26.COV2.S vaccination and SARS-CoV-2 variants. Profiling relied on immunoSEQ multiplex PCR, and the TCRdb table lists in-frame clones only, not all of them. The repertoire includes 350,000 to 500,000 clones, 90% of them detected once, and around 4.5% sits in the top ten. Treatment described: around 19 received Ad26.COV2.S at low or high dose, single or two shots; roughly five received placebo; per-sample allocation not given. The samples date from day 63 after the first vaccine or placebo injection. The specimen was peripheral blood, collected in a trial of Ad26.COV2.S vaccine versus placebo. These receptors were taken from a person aged 18-65 years who received the Ad26.COV2.S COVID-19 vaccine or a placebo.

This clone was seen just once. The chain combines TRBV2 with TRBJ2-5, with D perhaps assigned TRBD1 or TRBD2 (6 bases each). Trimming removed 11 bases at V and 1 base at J, with 14 bases between. Germline-derived CDR1 and CDR2 are SNHLY and FYNNEI. The CDR3 covers 13 residues. The CDR3 protein is CAVRKGGQETQYF. In DNA, the CDR3 is TGTGCCGTCCGGAAGGGGGGCCAAGAGACCCAGTACTTC.

This clone was detected once. This rearrangement joins TRBV9 to TRBJ2-7; 9 nucleotides match TRBD2. V lost 2 bases to trimming and J lost 5 bases; unmatched junction nucleotides: 8. The CDR3 consists of 15 residues. Germline V lookup: CDR1 SGDLS, CDR2 YYNGEE. The CDR3 coding sequence is TGTGCCAGCAGCGTCTTGGCTAGCGGGACTGACGAGCAGTACTTC. The encoded protein is CASSVLASGTDEQYF. Combining the CDR3 with reference TRBV9 and TRBJ2-7 gives the whole variable domain DSGVTQTPKHLITATGQRVTLRCSPRSGDLSVYWYQQSLDQGLQFLIQYYNGEERAKGNILERFSAQQFPDLHSELNLSSLELGDSALYFCASSVLASGTDEQYFGPGTRLTVT.

This chain connects TRBV19 to TRBJ2-1, with a tentative D call TRBD1 (5 bases). Germline V gene sequence: CDR1 LNHDA, CDR2 SQIVND (reference sequence). V was pared by 3 bases and J by 6 bases, with 12 bases between. The CDR3 extends over 14 amino acids. This CDR3 reads CASSIFQGSNEQFF. CDR3 DNA: TGTGCCAGTAGTATCTTTCAGGGATCCAATGAGCAGTTCTTC.

This rearrangement joins TRBV6-2 or TRBV6-3 to TRBJ2-7, with TRBD1 matching 8 bases. The CDR3 spans 11 residues. Germline CDR1 is MNHEY and CDR2 is SVGEGT. V lost 5 bases, J lost 9 bases, and 3 bases stayed unmatched. In DNA, the CDR3 is TGTGCCAGCAGTGCAGGGGGCGCGCAGTACTTC. Translated, it gives CASSAGGAQYF.

CDR3 region: CASSLTGKTGELFF. CDR3 sequence (DNA): TGCGCCAGCAGCCTAACAGGGAAGACCGGGGAGCTGTTTTTT. The chain recombines TRBV5-1 with TRBJ2-2; tentative D call: TRBD1 (6 bases). The CDR3 runs to 14 residues. The V and J ends lost 4 bases and 5 bases respectively, with 12 bases between them. Germline V CDR1 and CDR2: SGHRS, YFSETQ.

This rearrangement joins TRBV27 to TRBJ1-6; no clear D gene. With 7 bases removed from V and 0 bases from J, the gap between germline ends came to 13 bases. The CDR3 spans 16 residues. Germline V lookup: CDR1 MNHEY, CDR2 SMNVEV (reference sequence). This chain's CDR3 is CASKREGRSYNSPLHF. CDR3 bases: TGTGCCAGCAAAAGGGAAGGGCGCTCCTATAATTCACCCCTCCACTTT.

The rearrangement joins TRBV28 to TRBJ1-5; TRBD1 aligns across 9 bases. Trimming removed 5 bases from V and 2 bases from J; junction bases left unmatched: 7. CDR3 size: 16 residues. CDR1 and CDR2 (germline): MDHEN, SYDVKM. The CDR3 here is CASSARTGDGNQPQHF. CDR3 in DNA: TGTGCCAGCAGTGCCAGGACAGGGGATGGCAATCAGCCCCAGCATTTT.

V is TRBV14 and J is TRBJ2-7, with D uncertain. Germline V gives CDR1 SGHDN, CDR2 FVKESK. The V end lost 4 bases, the J end lost 6 bases, and 7 bases lay between the germline ends. CDR3 size: 11 residues. CDR3 in amino acids: CASSRWGEQYF. CDR3 DNA sequence: TGTGCCAGCAGCCGTTGGGGCGAGCAGTACTTC.

The chain joins TRBV5-4 to TRBJ1-3; TRBD1 is a possible D gene (6 bases). The V end lost 5 bases, the J end lost 11 bases, and 11 bases lay between the germline ends. The CDR3 sequence is 11 residues long. Germline CDR1 is SGHNT and CDR2 is YYREEE (reference sequence). CDR3 region: CASREGQSIYF. CDR3 DNA: TGTGCCAGCAGGGAGGGACAATCCATATATTTT.

V usage is TRBV4-1 and J usage is TRBJ1-3; D uncertain. V dropped 0 bases and J dropped 0 bases, with 12 bases sitting between them. This CDR3 comprises 17 residues. CDR1 is MGHRA, CDR2 YSYEKL, per germline. The CDR3 sequence is CASSQDRVQSSGNTIYF. For the CDR3, the DNA is TGCGCCAGCAGCCAAGATCGGGTCCAAAGCTCTGGAAACACCATATATTTT.

This clone was picked up one time. The rearrangement links TRBV5-4 to TRBJ2-7; 9 bases agree with TRBD2. This CDR3 contains 14 residues. V lost 2 bases and J lost 0; bases outside the gene matches: 0. Germline CDR1 SGHNT, CDR2 YYREEE (reference sequence). CDR3 coding DNA: TGTGCCAGCAGCTTTAGCGGGAGCTCCTACGAGCAGTACTTC. Protein: CASSFSGSSYEQYF.

The V call is TRBV6-7, the J call TRBJ1-1, with TRBD1 matching 7 bases. TRBV6-7 is recorded as an ORF, its role being uncertain. The CDR3 runs to 17 residues. Trimming at V came to 2 bases and at J to 0 bases, leaving 9 bases not matched to a gene. This CDR3 is CASSYHPLTGMNTEAFF. CDR3 coding DNA: TGTGCCAGCAGTTACCACCCATTGACAGGGATGAACACTGAAGCTTTCTTT.

The V gene is TRBV5-6, the J gene TRBJ2-7; D is perhaps TRBD2 (6 bases). CDR3 length: 15 residues. The germline V and J ends were trimmed by 2 bases and 0 bases, with 12 bases remaining between them. The germline CDR1 and CDR2 sequences are SGHDT and YYEEEE. CDR3 amino acids: CASSFGGMNSYEQYF. The CDR3 DNA reads as TGTGCCAGCAGCTTTGGCGGGATGAACTCCTACGAGCAGTACTTC.

This clone was recorded once. DNA for the CDR3: TGTGCCAGCAGCCAAGAAAACCCTTTCTACGAGCAGTACTTC. It codes for CASSQENPFYEQYF. The rearrangement links TRBV14 to TRBJ2-7; D call uncertain. CDR3 size: 14 residues. V was shortened by 0 bases and J by 3 bases, with 9 bases between the two germline ends. Germline V gene data show CDR1 as SGHDN and CDR2 as FVKESK. Using reference TRBV14 and TRBJ2-7 for the parts outside the CDR3, the full variable domain is EAGVTQFPSHSVIEKGQTVTLRCDPISGHDNLYWYRRVMGKEIKFLLHFVKESKQDESGMPNNRFLAERTGGTYSTLKVQPAELEDSGVYFCASSQENPFYEQYFGPGTRLTVT.

The V gene is TRBV7-2, the J gene TRBJ2-1, with 11 bases fitting TRBD2. V trimming: 3 bases; J trimming: 6 bases; junction bases outside the gene matches: 7. CDR1 is SGHTA and CDR2 is FQGNSA in the germline V gene. The CDR3 contains 16 residues. In DNA form, the CDR3 reads TGTGCCAGCAGCTTCGTAGCGGGAGGGCCAGTCAATGAGCAGTTCTTC. It translates to CASSFVAGGPVNEQFF.

The gene calls are TRBV6-2 or TRBV6-3 and TRBJ2-7, with 7 bases fitting TRBD2. V lost 1 base to trimming and J lost 2 bases; unmatched junction nucleotides: 5. Germline V CDR1 and CDR2: MNHEY, SVGEGT. The CDR3 totals 15 residues. The CDR3 protein is CASSYFLAAPYEQYF. CDR3 bases: TGTGCCAGCAGTTACTTCCTAGCGGCGCCCTACGAGCAGTACTTC.

The chain carries TRBV2 and TRBJ1-2; D remains unclear. Trimming shortened V by 3 bases and J by 5 bases, and 10 bases separated the two germline ends. The CDR3 loop spans 13 amino acids. CDR1 is SNHLY and CDR2 is FYNNEI in the germline V gene. The CDR3 nucleotides are TGTGCCAGCAGTGATCAGGAAGGGTATGGCTACACCTTC. Its protein product is CASSDQEGYGYTF.

The CDR3 sequence is CASSSDSGSYNEQFF. As DNA, the CDR3 is TGTGCCAGCAGTTCGGACTCGGGCTCCTACAATGAGCAGTTCTTC. The rearrangement links TRBV5-4 to TRBJ2-1; maybe TRBD2 (5 bases). The CDR3 is made up of 15 amino acids. Germline CDR1 is SGHNT and CDR2 is YYREEE (reference sequence). Deletions cut 5 bases from V and 0 bases from J, with 12 bases between.

The V call is TRBV19, the J call TRBJ2-5, with D perhaps matching TRBD1 (5 bases). The germline CDR1 and CDR2 sequences are LNHDA and SQIVND (reference sequence). V gave up 1 base and J gave up 3 bases, with 12 bases separating them. The CDR3 is made up of 15 amino acids. The CDR3 protein is CASSIVGEGKETQYF. CDR3 in DNA: TGTGCCAGTAGTATAGTAGGGGAAGGGAAAGAGACCCAGTACTTC.